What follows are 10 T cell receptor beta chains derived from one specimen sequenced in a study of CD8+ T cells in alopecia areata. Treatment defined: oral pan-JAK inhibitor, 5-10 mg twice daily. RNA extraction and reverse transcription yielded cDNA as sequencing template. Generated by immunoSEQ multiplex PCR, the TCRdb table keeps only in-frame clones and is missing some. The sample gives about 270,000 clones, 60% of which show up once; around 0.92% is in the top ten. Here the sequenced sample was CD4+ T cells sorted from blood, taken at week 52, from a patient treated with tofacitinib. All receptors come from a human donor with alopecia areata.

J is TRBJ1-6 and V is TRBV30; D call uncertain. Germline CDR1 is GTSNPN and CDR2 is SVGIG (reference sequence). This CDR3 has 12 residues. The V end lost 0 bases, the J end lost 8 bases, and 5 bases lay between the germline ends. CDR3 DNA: TGTGCCTGGAGTGTACCCGATTCACCCCTCCACTTT. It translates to CAWSVPDSPLHF.

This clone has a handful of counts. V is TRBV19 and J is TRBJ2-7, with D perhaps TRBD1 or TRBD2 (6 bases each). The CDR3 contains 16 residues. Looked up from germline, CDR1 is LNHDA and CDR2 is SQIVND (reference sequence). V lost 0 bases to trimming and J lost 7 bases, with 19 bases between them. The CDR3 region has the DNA TGTGCCAGTAGTATAGATTCGGGGGCTGAACTACGAGAGCAGTACTTC. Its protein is CASSIDSGAELREQYF. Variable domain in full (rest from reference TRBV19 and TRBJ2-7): DGGITQSPKYLFRKEGQNVTLSCEQNLNHDAMYWYRQDPGQGLRLIYYSQIVNDFQKGDIAEGYSVSREKKESFPLTVTSAQKNPTAFYLCASSIDSGAELREQYFGPGTRLTVT.

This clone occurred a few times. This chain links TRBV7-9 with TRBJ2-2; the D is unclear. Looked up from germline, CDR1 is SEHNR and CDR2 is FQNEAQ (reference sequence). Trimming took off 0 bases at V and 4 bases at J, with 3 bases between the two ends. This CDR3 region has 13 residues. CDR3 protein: CASSLAATGELFF. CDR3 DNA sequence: TGTGCCAGCAGCTTAGCTGCCACCGGGGAGCTGTTTTTT. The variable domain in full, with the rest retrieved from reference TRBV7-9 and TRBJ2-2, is DTGVSQNPRHKITKRGQNVTFRCDPISEHNRLYWYRQTLGQGPEFLTYFQNEAQLEKSRLLSDRFSAERPKGSFSTLEIQRTEQGDSAMYLCASSLAATGELFFGEGSRLTVL.

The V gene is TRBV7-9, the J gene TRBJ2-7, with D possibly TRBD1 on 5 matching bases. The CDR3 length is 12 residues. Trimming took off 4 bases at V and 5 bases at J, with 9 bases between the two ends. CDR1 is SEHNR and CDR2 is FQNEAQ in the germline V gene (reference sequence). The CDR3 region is CASSYTGDEQYF. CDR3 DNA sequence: TGTGCCAGCAGCTATACAGGCGACGAGCAGTACTTC. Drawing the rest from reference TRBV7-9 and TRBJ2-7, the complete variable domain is DTGVSQNPRHKITKRGQNVTFRCDPISEHNRLYWYRQTLGQGPEFLTYFQNEAQLEKSRLLSDRFSAERPKGSFSTLEIQRTEQGDSAMYLCASSYTGDEQYFGPGTRLTVT.

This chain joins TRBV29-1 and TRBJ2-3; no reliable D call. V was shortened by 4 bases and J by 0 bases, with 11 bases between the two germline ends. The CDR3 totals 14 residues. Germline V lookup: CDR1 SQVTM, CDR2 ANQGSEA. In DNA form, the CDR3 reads TGCAGCGTTGGATTAGACACTAGCACAGATACGCAGTATTTT. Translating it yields CSVGLDTSTDTQYF.

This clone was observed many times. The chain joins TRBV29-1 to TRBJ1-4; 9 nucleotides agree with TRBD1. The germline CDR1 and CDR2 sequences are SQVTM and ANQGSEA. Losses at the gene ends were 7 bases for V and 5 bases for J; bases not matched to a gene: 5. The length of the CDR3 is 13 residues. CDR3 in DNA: TGCAGCGCCTTCGGGACAGGGAATGAAAAACTGTTTTTT. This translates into CSAFGTGNEKLFF. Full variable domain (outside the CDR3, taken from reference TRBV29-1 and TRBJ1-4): SAVISQKPSRDICQRGTSLTIQCQVDSQVTMMFWYRQQPGQSLTLIATANQGSEATYESGFVIDKFPISRPNLTFSTLTVSNMSPEDSSIYLCSAFGTGNEKLFFGSGTQLSVL.

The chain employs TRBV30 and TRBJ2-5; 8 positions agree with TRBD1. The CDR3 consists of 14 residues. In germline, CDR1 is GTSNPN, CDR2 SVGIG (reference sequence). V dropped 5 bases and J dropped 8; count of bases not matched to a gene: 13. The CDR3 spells CAWRPIWTGTTQYF. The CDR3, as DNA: TGTGCCTGGCGACCGATCTGGACAGGGACAACCCAGTACTTC.

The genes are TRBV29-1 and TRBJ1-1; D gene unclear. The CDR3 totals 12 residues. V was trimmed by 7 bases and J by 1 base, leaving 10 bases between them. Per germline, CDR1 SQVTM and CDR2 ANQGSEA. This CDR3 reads CSAGRRNTEAFF. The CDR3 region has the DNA TGCAGCGCTGGGCGGAGGAACACTGAAGCTTTCTTT.

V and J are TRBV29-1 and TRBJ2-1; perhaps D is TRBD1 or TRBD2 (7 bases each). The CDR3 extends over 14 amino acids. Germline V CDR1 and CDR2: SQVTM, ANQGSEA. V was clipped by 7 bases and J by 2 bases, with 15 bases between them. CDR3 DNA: TGCAGCGCCCAGGGGGGGGGACCCTACAATGAGCAGTTCTTC. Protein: CSAQGGGPYNEQFF.

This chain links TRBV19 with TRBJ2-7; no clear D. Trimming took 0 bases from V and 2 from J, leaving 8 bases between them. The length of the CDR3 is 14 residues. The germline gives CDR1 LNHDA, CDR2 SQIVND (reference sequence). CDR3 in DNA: TGTGCCAGTAGTATAGATCATTGGGCCTACGAGCAGTACTTC. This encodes CASSIDHWAYEQYF.